This TCR beta chain was retrieved from a study of T-cell reconstitution after alpha-beta-depleted transplantation in children. This clonotype turned up a few times. Preparing the TCRbeta library involved the use of unique molecular identifiers. TCRdb itself ran the PCR reads through MiXCR, one entry per CDR3 protein. This table holds around 600,000 distinct CDR3 sequences, about 10% found once. Germline CDR1 and CDR2: MNHEY and SMNVEV (reference sequence). This CDR3 is built from 15 residues. V was cut by 4 bases and J by 0 bases, with 10 bases left in between. This material consisted of PBMCs from the stem cell graft donor, taken from the stem cell graft. The TCR was taken from a human donor who donated a stem cell graft to a child with acute myeloid leukemia. The chain uses TRBV27 and TRBJ1-3; D unresolved. The CDR3 bases are TGTGCCAGCAGTTCCGGACGGACCTCTGGAAACACCATATATTTT. Its protein product is CASSSGRTSGNTIYF.